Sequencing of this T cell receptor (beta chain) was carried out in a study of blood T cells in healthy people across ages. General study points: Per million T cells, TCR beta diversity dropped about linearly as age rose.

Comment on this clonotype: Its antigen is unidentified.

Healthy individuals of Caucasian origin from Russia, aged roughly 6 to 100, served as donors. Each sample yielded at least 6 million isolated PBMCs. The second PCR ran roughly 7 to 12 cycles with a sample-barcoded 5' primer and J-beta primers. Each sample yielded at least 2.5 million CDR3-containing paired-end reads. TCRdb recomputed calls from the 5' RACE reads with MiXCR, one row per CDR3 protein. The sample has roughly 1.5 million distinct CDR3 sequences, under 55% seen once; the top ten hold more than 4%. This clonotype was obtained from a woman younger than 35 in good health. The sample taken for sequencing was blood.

In DNA, the CDR3 is TGCAGCGTCCAGGACAGGATAGGTGGGAGCTATGGCTACACCTTC. It codes for CSVQDRIGGSYGYTF. The V and J genes are TRBV29-1 and TRBJ1-2, with 7 bases lining up with TRBD1. There are 15 residues in the CDR3. Germline CDR1 and CDR2: SQVTM and ANQGSEA. Trimming took 6 bases from V and 4 from J; bases not matched to a gene: 14.